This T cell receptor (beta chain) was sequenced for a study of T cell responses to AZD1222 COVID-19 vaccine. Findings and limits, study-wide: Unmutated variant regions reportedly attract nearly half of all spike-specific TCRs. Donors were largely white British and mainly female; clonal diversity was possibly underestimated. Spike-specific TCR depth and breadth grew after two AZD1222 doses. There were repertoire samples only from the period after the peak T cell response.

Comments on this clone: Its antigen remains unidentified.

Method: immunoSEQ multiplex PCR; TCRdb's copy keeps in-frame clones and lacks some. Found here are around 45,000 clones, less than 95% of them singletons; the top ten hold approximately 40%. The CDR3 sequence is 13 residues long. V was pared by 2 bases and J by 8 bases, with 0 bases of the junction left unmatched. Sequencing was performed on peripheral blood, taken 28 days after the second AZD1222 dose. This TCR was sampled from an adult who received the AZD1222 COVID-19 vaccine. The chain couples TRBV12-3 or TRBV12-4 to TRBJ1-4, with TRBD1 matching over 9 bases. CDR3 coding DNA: TGTGCCAGCAGTTTAACAGGGGGCGAAAAACTGTTTTTT. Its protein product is CASSLTGGEKLFF.